The clone carrying this TCR beta chain was detected once. Its matching antigen is unknown. The data were obtained in a study of chemoradiotherapy in HPV16-positive cancers. Study-level results: Only two HPV16-positive patients supplied the functional HPV-specificity definition. HPV-responsive T-cell expansion during chemoradiotherapy was linked to improved recurrence-free survival in HPV16-positive patients. Non-HPV-specific T cells did not expand in tumors during treatment, whereas candidate HPV-specific clones and E7-related motifs did.

TCRdb's copy holds only in-frame clones and misses some; the assay was immunoSEQ multiplex PCR. The sample includes about 67,000 clones, 88% of them seen just once. Repertoires were sampled repeatedly during chemoradiotherapy. The CDR3 covers 16 residues. Looked up from germline, CDR1 is MGHRA and CDR2 is YSYEKL. V gave up 4 bases and J gave up 0 bases; unmatched junction bases: 7. This receptor was taken from a human donor with HPV-associated anogenital cancer. The sequencing used blood, collected from a patient who underwent chemoradiotherapy. The chain employs TRBV4-1 and TRBJ2-3; TRBD1 agrees at 7 bases. The CDR3 DNA follows: TGCGCCAGCAGCCCGTTGGGACAGCGGAGCACAGATACGCAGTATTTT. Its translation: CASSPLGQRSTDTQYF.